These 18 T cell receptor beta chains came from one sample sequenced in a study of T cell changes during pregnancy in multiple sclerosis. Sequencing used immunoSEQ multiplex PCR; TCRdb keeps in-frame clones, though not all of them. Of about 120,000 clones in the sample, about 93% were seen once. The sample was peripheral blood, taken before pregnancy. The receptors derive from a female donor with multiple sclerosis, enrolled in a pregnancy study.

V usage is TRBV5-1 and J usage is TRBJ2-6; D gene ambiguous. V gave up 0 bases and J gave up 0 bases, with 4 bases separating them. The CDR3 sequence is 15 residues long. CDR1 is SGHRS, CDR2 YFSETQ, per germline. CDR3 residues: CASSLGSSGANVLTF. In DNA form, the CDR3 reads TGCGCCAGCAGCTTGGGGAGCTCTGGGGCCAACGTCCTGACTTTC.

The rearrangement joins TRBV2 to TRBJ1-6; maybe TRBD1 (6 bases). CDR1 is SNHLY, CDR2 FYNNEI, per germline. The V and J ends lost 11 bases and 7 bases respectively, with 18 bases between them. The CDR3 loop spans 14 amino acids. CDR3 DNA sequence: TGTGCCTGGTTAGCGACGGGACAAAATTCACCCCTCCACTTT. Amino acids: CAWLATGQNSPLHF.

This clone was counted once. DNA for the CDR3: TGTGCCAGTAGTATTTTGACAGGGGTATCCTACAATGAGCAGTTCTTC. Translated, it gives CASSILTGVSYNEQFF. The chain links TRBV19 to TRBJ2-1; 8 bases agree with TRBD1. CDR1 and CDR2 (germline): LNHDA, SQIVND (reference sequence). The V segment lost 3 bases and the J segment 1 base; nucleotides outside the gene matches: 5. The CDR3 extends over 16 amino acids.

The V call is TRBV9, the J call TRBJ2-1; 8 bases match TRBD2. The CDR3 runs 15 residues. The V gene's germline CDR1 is SGDLS and CDR2 YYNGEE. V lost 4 bases, J lost 5 bases, and 8 bases stayed unmatched. The CDR3 loop is CASSQAGARDNEQFF. The CDR3 DNA follows: TGTGCCAGCAGCCAAGCGGGAGCTAGGGACAATGAGCAGTTCTTC.

The chain combines TRBV30 with TRBJ1-2; 9 nucleotides line up with TRBD1. Germline CDR1 reads GTSNPN; CDR2 reads SVGIG (reference sequence). The CDR3 sequence is 12 residues long. Trimming removed 7 bases from V and 2 bases from J; junction bases left unmatched: 2. CDR3 residues: CALDRGNYGYTF. CDR3 DNA sequence: TGTGCCTTGGACAGGGGAAACTATGGCTACACCTTC.

The gene calls are TRBV18 and TRBJ1-3; TRBD1 might be the D (5 bases). The CDR3 totals 17 residues. Trimming left V 1 base short and J 3 bases short, with 16 bases between. Germline V gene lookup returns CDR1 KGHSH and CDR2 LQKENI. CDR3 nucleotides: TGTGCCAGCTCACCACTCTCGGGCCAGGGATTTGGAAACACCATATATTTT. Protein: CASSPLSGQGFGNTIYF.

The gene calls are TRBV2 and TRBJ2-2; a possible D gene is TRBD1 (5 bases). The germline V gene encodes CDR1 SNHLY and CDR2 FYNNEI. This CDR3 contains 15 residues. V was shortened by 1 base and J by 4 bases, with 10 bases between the two germline ends. The CDR3 region has the DNA TGTGCCAGCAGTGAAGGGGGCCGCGGCACCGGGGAGCTGTTTTTT. Its protein product is CASSEGGRGTGELFF.

This clone has only one observation. The chain uses TRBV11-2 and TRBJ1-4; D uncertain. Looked up from germline, CDR1 is SGHAT and CDR2 is FQNNGV. V was cut by 1 base and J by 0 bases, with 9 bases left in between. There are 16 residues in the CDR3. CDR3 sequence reads: CASSLGQEATNEKLFF. CDR3 sequence (DNA): TGTGCCAGCAGCTTAGGCCAGGAAGCAACTAATGAAAAACTGTTTTTT.

The chain links TRBV7-8 to TRBJ1-1; TRBD1 aligns across 7 bases. The CDR3 totals 15 residues. CDR1 is SGHVS, CDR2 FQNEAQ, per germline. The V gene end was trimmed by 4 bases and the J gene end by 4 bases; junction bases not matched to a gene: 9. As DNA, the CDR3 is TGTGCCAGCAGCTCAGAGGGGGCCCCGGGCACTGAAGCTTTCTTT. As protein: CASSSEGAPGTEAFF.

CDR3 bases: TGTGCCAGCAGTTACTCGGGCAGGGGGTCCGGGGAGCTGTTTTTT. Protein sequence: CASSYSGRGSGELFF. The chain couples TRBV6-5 to TRBJ2-2; TRBD1 matches 7 bases. This CDR3 region has 15 residues. V shed 0 bases and J 6 bases; nucleotides not matched to a gene: 4. Germline values: CDR1 MNHEY, CDR2 SVGAGI.

The rearrangement uses TRBV27 and TRBJ1-1, with D maybe TRBD1 (6 bases). Trimming cost V 2 bases and J 8 bases, with 12 bases left between them. CDR3 length: 13 residues. The V gene's germline CDR1 is MNHEY and CDR2 SMNVEV (reference sequence). CDR3 in amino acids: CASSLIGTKEAFF. The CDR3 nucleotides are TGTGCCAGCAGTTTAATTGGGACAAAAGAAGCTTTCTTT.

This chain connects TRBV7-8 to TRBJ2-3; 7 bases fit TRBD1. The CDR3 has 16 amino acids. After removal of 4 bases from V and 4 bases from J, the junction contained 11 bases not matched to a gene. Germline CDR1 and CDR2: SGHVS and FQNEAQ. The CDR3 DNA follows: TGTGCCAGCAGCTCATACGGACTGAGGGGGCCAGATACGCAGTATTTT. Translated, it gives CASSSYGLRGPDTQYF.

The V gene is TRBV6-6, the J gene TRBJ2-7; 8 nucleotides match TRBD1. This CDR3 has 14 amino acids. CDR1 and CDR2 from the germline V gene are MNHNY and SVGAGI (reference sequence). V gave up 8 bases and J gave up 0 bases; unmatched junction bases: 6. The CDR3 here is CASAGTGDSYEQYF. Here the CDR3 DNA reads TGTGCCAGCGCGGGGACAGGTGACTCCTACGAGCAGTACTTC.

The V call is TRBV7-3, the J call TRBJ2-3; 7 bases fit TRBD1. This CDR3 region has 15 residues. Germline lookup yields CDR1 SGHTA and CDR2 FQGTGA. V trimming: 3 bases; J trimming: 2 bases; junction bases outside the gene matches: 5. The CDR3 loop is CASSFGQAITDTQYF. The CDR3 DNA is TGTGCCAGCAGCTTCGGACAGGCAATCACAGATACGCAGTATTTT.

This clone has only one observation. The rearrangement links TRBV27 to TRBJ1-3, with D possibly TRBD1 on 6 matching bases. CDR1 and CDR2 (germline): MNHEY, SMNVEV (reference sequence). V lost 5 bases to trimming and J lost 0 bases, with 11 bases between them. The CDR3 is made up of 15 amino acids. The CDR3 DNA reads as TGTGCCAGCAGTAGGGGGGGATCCTCTGGAAACACCATATATTTT. Translation: CASSRGGSSGNTIYF.

A single count supports this clone. The V call is TRBV6-1, the J call TRBJ2-7; TRBD2 agrees at 7 bases. The CDR3 is 14 residues long. Germline CDR1 and CDR2: MNHNS and SASEGT. Trimming took 1 base from V and 4 from J; bases not matched to a gene: 4. The CDR3 is CASSEGTRMYEQYF. CDR3 sequence (DNA): TGTGCCAGCAGTGAAGGGACTAGGATGTACGAGCAGTACTTC.

This sequence joins TRBV2 and TRBJ1-3, with 9 bases matching TRBD1. CDR1 and CDR2 (germline): SNHLY, FYNNEI. After removal of 2 bases from V and 0 bases from J, the junction contained 2 bases not matched to a gene. The CDR3 is 16 residues long. The CDR3 protein is CASSEPGQGSGNTIYF. CDR3 coding DNA: TGTGCCAGCAGTGAACCGGGACAGGGCTCTGGAAACACCATATATTTT.

V usage is TRBV5-4 and J usage is TRBJ1-3; TRBD1 agrees at 8 bases. The J segment lost 11 bases and the V segment lost 4 bases, leaving 8 bases of the junction unmatched. Germline V gene data show CDR1 as SGHNT and CDR2 as YYREEE (reference sequence). The CDR3 runs 13 residues. This CDR3 reads CASSLDRARAIYF. CDR3 DNA sequence: TGTGCCAGCAGCCTGGACAGGGCACGTGCCATATATTTT.